This T cell receptor (beta chain) came from a study of blood T cell repertoires in COVID-19 (dated by TCRdb to about 2020). About the study as a whole: The collaborator samples originated in the United States, Italy and Spain and spanned the acute and convalescent phases of COVID-19. The sample metadata nearly always contained a de-identified subject ID, COVID-19 status, age in years and sex. The prospective study material was composed of cDNA or gDNA derived from T cells, B-cell-depleted T cells, or PBMCs. The samples were drawn from the first 160 participants of the ongoing ImmuneRACE study and from 1,254 subjects provided by 6 global collaborators. The repertoires were released in a freely available public database meant as a resource for research on the immune response to SARS-CoV-2. Deeply sampled blood TCRbeta repertoires from subjects exposed to, actively infected with, or recovered from COVID-19 were included in the dataset. HLA class I and class II types, where available, came from metadata supplied by the sample provider rather than from assay-based typing. Results the study describes overall, beyond this receptor: Clinical and demographic metadata were provided uncurated, with the amount varying by source and participant.

This clone occurred once. Its cognate antigen has yet to be identified. Base qualities are not recorded, but no much larger clone differs from it by a single base. TCRbeta CDR3 regions were amplified from genomic DNA using the immunoSEQ Assay, a bias-controlled multiplex PCR. Per the source publication's procedure: The number of nucleated cells in each sample was estimated from the amplification of reference gene primers within the assay. Sequence reads were collapsed and filtered to measure the absolute abundance of every unique TCRbeta CDR3 rearrangement. For each sample, productive Simpson clonality was calculated as the square root of Simpson's diversity index across productive rearrangements. TCRdb carries this immuneACCESS record with in-frame sequences only. Its versions omit some clonotypes, under half of them owing to an unresolved V gene in the studies checked, with the rest unexplained. The D gene and trimming were derived from the DNA, and the V and J assignments and clone size from that table. This sample holds fewer than 700,000 clones; approximately 88% were observed only once. The ten most abundant clones make up 7.8% of the sample.

One collaborating source in Seattle enrolled patients while the patients were actively infected and followed the patients over time throughout the course of disease. Whole blood was collected in K2EDTA tubes by collaborating institutions according to the institutions' own protocols. For TCRbeta analysis, collaborators shipped samples in one of three forms: frozen whole blood, isolated PBMCs, or DNA extracted from either of those sample types. This clonotype was sampled from a woman aged 50 to 60 with COVID-19, enrolled during active disease. Sequencing used peripheral blood.

This receptor carries the CDR3 CASSTGSTEAFF. The DNA sequence follows: TGTGCCAGCTCTACAGGAAGCACTGAAGCTTTCTTT. Rearrangement joined TRBV18 to TRBJ1-1; matching of 5 bases hints at TRBD1 as the D gene. Sequences KGHSH (CDR1) and LQKENI (CDR2) are obtained from the germline V gene. The CDR3 covers 12 residues, taking in both the cysteine and the phenylalanine. Left in the record is the CDR3 DNA by itself, 36 bases read in frame from the first base. The V end loses 6 bases and the J end loses 4 bases, and a stretch of 9 bases separates them.